The subject of this entry is one T cell receptor beta chain. What this receptor recognizes is not known. No much larger clone is present one base from it, and per-base qualities are unavailable. Libraries were made using the immunoSEQ multiplex PCR assay. For most patients, genomic DNA was isolated with the Qiagen DNeasy Blood and Tissue Kit and shipped frozen to Adaptive Biotechnologies for TCR sequencing. For most patients, high-throughput TCR-beta CDR3 sequencing of genomic DNA was performed by Adaptive Biotechnologies. Regarding the original processing steps: TCR sequencing data for around 19 patients were retrieved from Adaptive's ImmunoSEQ software; a few other patients were processed with MiXCR and VDJtools. To correct CD4 versus CD8 sorting errors, sequences present in both subsets at a frequency ratio below 5:1 were removed. CDR3 nucleotide sequences shared by donor and recipient were removed because the origin of these sequences could not be assigned. Alloreactive clones required at least 2-fold expansion over unstimulated cells and minimum CFSE-low frequency of 0.002% (template counts) or 0.001% (read counts). Clones detected in sequenced pre-transplant spleen, lymph node, or MLR CFSE-low populations of the donor or recipient were defined as mappable. The cumulative frequency of alloreactive clones was calculated as a percentage of all sequences, weighted by copy number. TCRdb re-hosts the immuneACCESS table, in-frame sequences only. Its copies lack some clones; in the studies checked, an unresolved V gene accounts for under half of them, and the cause for the rest is not known. That table gives V, J and clone size, and the DNA gave D and trimming. In this sample the table shows around 90,000 clones, roughly 92% of which occur a single time. The biggest ten clones account for 0.3% of the sample.

V is reduced by 3 bases and J by 0 bases, leaving a spacing of 12 bases between them. CDR1 and CDR2 were assigned from the germline V gene (reference sequence) as LNHDA and SQIVND. The CDR3 numbers 16 residues from cysteine through phenylalanine. Of the read, only the CDR3 DNA is kept; its 48 bases are in frame from base 1. The data stem from a study of graft-versus-host responses after intestinal transplantation (dated by TCRdb to the early 2020s). Regarding the complete study: The transplants that recipients got were multivisceral, liver-intestinal, or isolated intestinal. All recipients received anti-thymocyte globulin induction followed by maintenance tacrolimus and steroids for approximately 3 years. Graft-versus-host and host-versus-graft alloreactive T cell clones were tracked in the graft, circulation and bone marrow after intestinal transplantation using bulk TCR-beta CDR3 sequencing. Alloreactive clones were identified by sequencing pre-transplant mixed lymphocyte reaction products and comparing them with unstimulated pre-transplant donor and recipient T cells. Of the roughly 24 intestinal transplant recipients enrolled in the cohort, one of whom was a retransplant, a few patients without pretransplant specimens were excluded. A peak of at least 4% donor T cells among recipient peripheral blood mononuclear cells was the definition used for donor T cell macrochimerism. Rather than being sequenced by the commercial service, samples from a few later patients were sequenced in-house on an Illumina MiSeq and processed with MiXCR. General findings and caveats noted by the study authors: The relatively low number and heterogeneity of intestinal transplant patients limited the conclusions. Early after transplant, peak levels of circulating GvH clones were found to be associated with declines in HvG clones. GvH clones were detected in recipient bone marrow, and some appeared earlier in ileal mucosa or blood, consistent with an intestinal mucosal origin. In the allografts of patients with donor T cell macrochimerism, GvH to HvG T cell clonal ratios were high.

This specimen's time point label, interpreted: cells obtained before transplantation from donor or recipient. CD3+CD4+ and CD3+CD8+ populations were FACS-sorted from unstimulated pre-transplant donor and recipient cells taken from spleen or lymph nodes. This clonotype was obtained from a human donor who received an intestinal transplant. The V and J genes are TRBV19 and TRBJ1-3; no D segment can be confidently identified. The sample here was unstimulated CD4+ T cells sorted from spleen or lymph node cells, taken before intestinal transplant. CDR3 sequence: CASSILSTSSGNTIYF. The sequenced DNA is TGTGCCAGTAGTATTCTCAGCACGAGCTCTGGAAACACCATATATTTT. When the CDR3 is completed using the reference TRBV19 and TRBJ1-3 genes on either side, the full variable domain is DGGITQSPKYLFRKEGQNVTLSCEQNLNHDAMYWYRQDPGQGLRLIYYSQIVNDFQKGDIAEGYSVSREKKESFPLTVTSAQKNPTAFYLCASSILSTSSGNTIYFGEGSWLTVV.